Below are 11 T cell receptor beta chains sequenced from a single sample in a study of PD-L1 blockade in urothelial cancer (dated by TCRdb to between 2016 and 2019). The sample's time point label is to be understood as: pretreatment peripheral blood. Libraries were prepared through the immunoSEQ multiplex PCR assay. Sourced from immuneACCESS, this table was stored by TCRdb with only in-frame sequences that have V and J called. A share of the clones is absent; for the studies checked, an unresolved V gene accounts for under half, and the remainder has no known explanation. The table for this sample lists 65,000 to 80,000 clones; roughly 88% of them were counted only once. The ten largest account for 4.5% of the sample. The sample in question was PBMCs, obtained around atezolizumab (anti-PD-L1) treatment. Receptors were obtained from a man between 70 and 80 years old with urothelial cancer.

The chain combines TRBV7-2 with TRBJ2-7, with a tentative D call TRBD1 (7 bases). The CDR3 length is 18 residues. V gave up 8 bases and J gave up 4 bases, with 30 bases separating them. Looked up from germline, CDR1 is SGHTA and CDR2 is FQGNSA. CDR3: CASRPGEPLGTASYEQYF. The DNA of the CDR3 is TGTGCCAGCCGACCGGGGGAACCTTTGGGGACAGCCAGTTACGAGCAGTACTTC.

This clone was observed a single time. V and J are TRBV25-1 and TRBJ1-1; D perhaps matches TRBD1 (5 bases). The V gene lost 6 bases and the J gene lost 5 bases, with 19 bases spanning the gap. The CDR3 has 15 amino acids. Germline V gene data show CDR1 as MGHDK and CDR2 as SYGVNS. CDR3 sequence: CASRPLGGGSTEAFF. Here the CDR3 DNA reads TGTGCCAGCAGGCCCCTCGGGGGTGGCTCTACTGAAGCTTTCTTT.

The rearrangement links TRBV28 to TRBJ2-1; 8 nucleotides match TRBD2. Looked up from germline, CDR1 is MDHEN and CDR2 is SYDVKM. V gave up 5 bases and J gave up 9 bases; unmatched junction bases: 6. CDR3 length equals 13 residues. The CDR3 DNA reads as TGTGCCAGCAGTCTCCCAGCGGGAGTTGAGCAGTTCTTC. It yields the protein CASSLPAGVEQFF.

The DNA of the CDR3 is TGTGCCAGCAGCCGGACTAGCGGGCTCACCGGGGAGCTGTTTTTT. This codes for CASSRTSGLTGELFF. The chain is built from TRBV7-9 and TRBJ2-2; 11 bases align to TRBD2. The germline CDR1 and CDR2 sequences are SEHNR and FQNEAQ (reference sequence). The CDR3 length is 15 residues. Losses at the gene ends were 5 bases for V and 4 bases for J; bases not matched to a gene: 3. Full variable domain (rest looked up from reference TRBV7-9 and TRBJ2-2): DTGVSQNPRHKITKRGQNVTFRCDPISEHNRLYWYRQTLGQGPEFLTYFQNEAQLEKSRLLSDRFSAERPKGSFSTLEIQRTEQGDSAMYLCASSRTSGLTGELFFGEGSRLTVL.

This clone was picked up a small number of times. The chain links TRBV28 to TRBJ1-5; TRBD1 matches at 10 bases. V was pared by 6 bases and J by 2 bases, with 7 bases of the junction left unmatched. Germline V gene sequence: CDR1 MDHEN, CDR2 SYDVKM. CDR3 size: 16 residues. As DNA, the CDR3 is TGTGCCAGCAGCCGGGACAGGGGCCGGCGCAATCAGCCCCAGCATTTT. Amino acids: CASSRDRGRRNQPQHF.

This CDR3 is CASTTLGDSGSTGELFF. For the CDR3, the DNA is TGTGCCAGCACAACCCTAGGGGATAGCGGGAGTACCGGGGAGCTGTTTTTT. V gene TRBV5-4 combines with J gene TRBJ2-2; 9 nucleotides match TRBD2. Looked up from germline, CDR1 is SGHNT and CDR2 is YYREEE (reference sequence). Unmatched junction bases numbered 14, after V lost 6 bases and J lost 5 bases. The CDR3 totals 17 residues.

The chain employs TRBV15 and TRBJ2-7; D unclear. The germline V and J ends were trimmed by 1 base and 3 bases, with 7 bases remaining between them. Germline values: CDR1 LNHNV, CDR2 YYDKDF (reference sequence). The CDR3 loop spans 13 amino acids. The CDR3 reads CATSRGLIYEQYF. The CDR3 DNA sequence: TGTGCCACCAGCAGAGGGCTTATCTACGAGCAGTACTTC. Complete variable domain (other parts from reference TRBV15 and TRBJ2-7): DAMVIQNPRYQVTQFGKPVTLSCSQTLNHNVMYWYQQKSSQAPKLLFHYYDKDFNNEADTPDNFQSRRPNTSFCFLDIRSPGLGDTAMYLCATSRGLIYEQYFGPGTRLTVT.

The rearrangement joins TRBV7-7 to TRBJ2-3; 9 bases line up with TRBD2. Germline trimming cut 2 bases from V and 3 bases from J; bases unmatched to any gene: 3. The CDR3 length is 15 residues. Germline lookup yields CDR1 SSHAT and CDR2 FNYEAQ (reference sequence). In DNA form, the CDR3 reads TGTGCCAGCAGCTTAAGTCTAGCGGGAACAGATACGCAGTATTTT. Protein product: CASSLSLAGTDTQYF.

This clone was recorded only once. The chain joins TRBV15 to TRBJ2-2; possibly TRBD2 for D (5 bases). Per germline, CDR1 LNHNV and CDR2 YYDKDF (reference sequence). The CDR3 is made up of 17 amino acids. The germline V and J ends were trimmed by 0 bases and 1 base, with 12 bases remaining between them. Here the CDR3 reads CATSRDRRRKNTGELFF. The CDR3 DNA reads TGTGCCACCAGCAGAGATCGGAGGAGGAAGAACACCGGGGAGCTGTTTTTT.

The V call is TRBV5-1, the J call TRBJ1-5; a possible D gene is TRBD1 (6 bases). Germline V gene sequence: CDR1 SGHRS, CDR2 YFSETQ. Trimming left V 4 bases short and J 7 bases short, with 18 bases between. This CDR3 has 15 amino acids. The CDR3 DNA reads TGCGCCAGCAGCCCTGGGGCAGGGGAGGGACAGCCCCAGCATTTT. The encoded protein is CASSPGAGEGQPQHF.

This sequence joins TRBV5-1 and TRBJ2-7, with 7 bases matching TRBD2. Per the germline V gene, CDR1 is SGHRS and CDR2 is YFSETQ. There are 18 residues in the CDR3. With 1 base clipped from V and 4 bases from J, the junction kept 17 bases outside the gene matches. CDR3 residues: CASSLFFTGLTISYEQYF. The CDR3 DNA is TGCGCCAGCAGCTTGTTTTTTACGGGACTAACTATTTCATACGAGCAGTACTTC.